This TCR beta chain was sequenced for a study of CD8 T cells in ankylosing spondylitis. Overall study results and limits: Clones linked to disease were reported to show significant enrichment in matched ankylosing spondylitis synovial fluid. Several highly homologous variants made up a TCR beta motif, and this motif appeared characteristic of ankylosing spondylitis blood.

As regards this clonotype: As yet, its antigen is unknown.

Per the germline V gene, CDR1 is LNHDA and CDR2 is SQIVND (reference sequence). V was pared by 6 bases and J by 7 bases, with 9 bases of the junction left unmatched. The CDR3 has 16 amino acids. TCRdb ran MiXCR on the 5' RACE reads and lists one entry per CDR3 protein. The sample includes around 430,000 distinct CDR3 sequences, over 15% of them seen just once. This receptor was identified in a male donor with ankylosing spondylitis. The sample taken for sequencing was blood, either unsorted or a sorted T cell fraction (not recorded which). The J gene is TRBJ1-6, the V gene TRBV19; 10 positions match TRBD1. The CDR3 DNA sequence: TGTGCCAGTAGCCGCGGGGACAGGGGTAAGAATTCACCCCTCCACTTT. Encoded protein: CASSRGDRGKNSPLHF. The whole variable domain, remainder taken from reference TRBV19 and TRBJ1-6, is DGGITQSPKYLFRKEGQNVTLSCEQNLNHDAMYWYRQDPGQGLRLIYYSQIVNDFQKGDIAEGYSVSREKKESFPLTVTSAQKNPTAFYLCASSRGDRGKNSPLHFGNGTRLTVT.